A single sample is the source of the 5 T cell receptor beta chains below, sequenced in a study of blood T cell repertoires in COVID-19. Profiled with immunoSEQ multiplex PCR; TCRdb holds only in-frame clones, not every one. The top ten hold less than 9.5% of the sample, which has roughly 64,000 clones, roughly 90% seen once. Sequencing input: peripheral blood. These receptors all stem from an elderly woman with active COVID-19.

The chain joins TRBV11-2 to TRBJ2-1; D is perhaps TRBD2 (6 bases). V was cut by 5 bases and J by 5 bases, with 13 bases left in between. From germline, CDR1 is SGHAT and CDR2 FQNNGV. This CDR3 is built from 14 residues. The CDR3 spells CASSPGSGNNEQFF. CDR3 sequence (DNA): TGTGCCAGCAGCCCCGGGAGCGGAAACAATGAGCAGTTCTTC.

The CDR3 DNA reads as TGTGCCAGCAGCTCCCCCCCCGAGGGGGTCACAGATACGCAGTATTTT. This encodes CASSSPPEGVTDTQYF. The chain couples TRBV7-9 to TRBJ2-3, with D maybe TRBD1 (6 bases). This CDR3 spans 16 amino acids. V lost 4 bases and J 2 bases, leaving 16 bases between the germline ends. The germline CDR1 and CDR2 sequences are SEHNR and FQNEAQ (reference sequence).

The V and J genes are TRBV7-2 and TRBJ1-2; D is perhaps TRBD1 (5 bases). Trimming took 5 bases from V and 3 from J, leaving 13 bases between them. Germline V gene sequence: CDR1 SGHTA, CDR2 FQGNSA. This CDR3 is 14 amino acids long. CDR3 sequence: CASSPVRGDYGYTF. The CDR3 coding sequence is TGTGCCAGCAGCCCCGTCCGGGGGGACTATGGCTACACCTTC.

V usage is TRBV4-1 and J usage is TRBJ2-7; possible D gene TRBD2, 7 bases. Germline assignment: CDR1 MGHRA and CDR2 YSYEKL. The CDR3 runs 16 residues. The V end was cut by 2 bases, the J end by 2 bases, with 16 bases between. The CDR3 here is CASSQMLGGAPYEQYF. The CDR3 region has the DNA TGCGCCAGCAGCCAAATGCTAGGGGGGGCCCCCTACGAGCAGTACTTC.

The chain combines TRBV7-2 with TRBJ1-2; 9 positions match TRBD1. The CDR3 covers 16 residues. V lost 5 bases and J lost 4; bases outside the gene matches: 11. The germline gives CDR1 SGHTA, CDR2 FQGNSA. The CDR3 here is CASSRGGTGQAYGYTF. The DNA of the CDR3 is TGTGCCAGCAGCCGGGGGGGGACAGGGCAGGCCTATGGCTACACCTTC.